The sequence of this T cell receptor beta chain was determined in a study of PD-1 blockade in mismatch repair-deficient tumors. Here immunoSEQ multiplex PCR was the method, and the copy in TCRdb shows in-frame clones only, minus some. The sample shows tens of thousands of clones, more than 75% of them seen only once. PCR or immunohistochemistry showed mismatch repair deficiency in every enrolled patient. V shed 2 bases and J shed 1 base, with 7 bases lying between them. The CDR3 is 15 residues long. From germline, CDR1 is SGHRS and CDR2 YFSETQ. The sample in question was peripheral blood, obtained 4 weeks after starting pembrolizumab. The rearrangement uses TRBV5-1 and TRBJ2-6; D remains unclear. This receptor was taken from an adult with mismatch repair-deficient cancer. In DNA, the CDR3 is TGCGCCAGCAGCTTTGAGTCTTCTGGGGCCAACGTCCTGACTTTC. Residues: CASSFESSGANVLTF. Combining the CDR3 with reference TRBV5-1 and TRBJ2-6 gives the whole variable domain KAGVTQTPRYLIKTRGQQVTLSCSPISGHRSVSWYQQTPGQGLQFLFEYFSETQRNKGNFPGRFSGRQFSNSRSEMNVSTLELGDSALYLCASSFESSGANVLTFGAGSRLTVL.